What follows are 29 T cell receptor beta chains derived from one specimen sequenced in a study of cytomegalovirus exposure and HLA in healthy donors. Repertoires were generated with immunoSEQ multiplex PCR, while TCRdb's copy carries only in-frame clones and drops some. The sample yields over 100,000 clones, roughly 90% seen once. The sequenced sample was PBMCs. Receptors originate from a woman under 30 in good health and CMV-seropositive.

The chain is built from TRBV6-5 and TRBJ1-2; 8 bases agree with TRBD1. CDR3 size: 14 residues. From germline, CDR1 is MNHEY and CDR2 SVGAGI. Trimming removed 5 bases from V and 8 bases from J; junction bases left unmatched: 10. This chain's CDR3 is CASSQDRDRGGYTF. The CDR3, as DNA: TGTGCCAGCAGTCAGGACAGGGATCGCGGCGGCTACACCTTC.

J is TRBJ2-7 and V is TRBV4-2; a possible D gene is TRBD2 (5 bases). The length of the CDR3 is 15 residues. V lost 4 bases, J lost 2 bases, and 15 bases lay in between. Looked up from germline, CDR1 is LGHNA and CDR2 is YNFKEQ. The chain's CDR3 is CASSLSMPGAYEQYF. For the CDR3, the DNA is TGTGCCAGCAGCCTATCGATGCCCGGGGCCTACGAGCAGTACTTC.

V and J are TRBV25-1 and TRBJ2-6; maybe TRBD2 (6 bases). Germline lookup yields CDR1 MGHDK and CDR2 SYGVNS. The CDR3 loop spans 14 amino acids. Trimming removed 8 bases from V and 1 base from J, with 9 bases in between. CDR3 DNA: TGTGCCAGCCTCGGGGGATCTGGGGCCAACGTCCTGACTTTC. The encoded protein is CASLGGSGANVLTF.

Here the CDR3 reads CARSFLAGGRCPDEQYF. CDR3 coding DNA: TGTGCCAGAAGCTTCCTAGCGGGGGGGCGATGCCCTGACGAGCAGTACTTC. This sequence joins TRBV5-3 and TRBJ2-7, with 12 bases matching TRBD2. TRBV5-3 qualifies as an ORF whose function is uncertain. V was clipped by 2 bases and J by 5 bases; unmatched bases: 11. The CDR3 sequence is 17 residues long.

The gene calls are TRBV28 and TRBJ2-3; 7 bases map to TRBD2. This CDR3 has 16 amino acids. The V and J ends lost 8 bases and 0 bases, in that order; junction bases with no gene match: 11. From germline, CDR1 is MDHEN and CDR2 SYDVKM. CDR3 amino acids: CASLYGGSGSTDTQYF. The DNA of the CDR3 is TGTGCCAGCCTCTATGGGGGTAGCGGGAGCACAGATACGCAGTATTTT.

The genes are TRBV4-1 and TRBJ1-2; TRBD1 agrees at 7 bases. This CDR3 is 19 amino acids long. Germline trimming cut 3 bases from V and 1 base from J; bases unmatched to any gene: 17. Germline V lookup: CDR1 MGHRA, CDR2 YSYEKL. The CDR3 protein is CASSQILPRGKDVNYGYTF. In DNA, the CDR3 is TGCGCCAGCAGCCAGATTCTACCCAGGGGGAAGGACGTTAACTATGGCTACACCTTC.

This clone was observed a single time. The J gene is TRBJ2-3, the V gene TRBV7-2; the match to TRBD2 covers 7 bases. Germline V gives CDR1 SGHTA, CDR2 FQGNSA. The CDR3 totals 16 residues. The V gene end was trimmed by 0 bases and the J gene end by 3 bases; junction bases not matched to a gene: 6. Here the CDR3 reads CASSLAVAGTTDTQYF. CDR3 nucleotide sequence: TGTGCCAGCAGCTTAGCCGTAGCGGGCACAACAGATACGCAGTATTTT. Full variable domain (outside the CDR3, taken from reference TRBV7-2 and TRBJ2-3): GAGVSQSPSNKVTEKGKDVELRCDPISGHTALYWYRQSLGQGLEFLIYFQGNSAPDKSGLPSDRFSAERTGGSVSTLTIQRTQQEDSAVYLCASSLAVAGTTDTQYFGPGTRLTVL.

The V gene is TRBV5-6, the J gene TRBJ2-1; TRBD1 might be the D (5 bases). V lost 1 base and J 5 bases, leaving 7 bases between the germline ends. The CDR3 is made up of 13 amino acids. The germline CDR1 and CDR2 sequences are SGHDT and YYEEEE. CDR3 nucleotide sequence: TGTGCCAGCAGCTTGAGGACACACAATGAGCAGTTCTTC. Protein: CASSLRTHNEQFF.

The genes are TRBV9 and TRBJ1-3; no reliable D call. Germline CDR1 is SGDLS and CDR2 is YYNGEE. Trimming took 3 bases from V and 0 from J, leaving 13 bases between them. The CDR3 totals 16 residues. CDR3 bases: TGTGCCAGCAGCGCCAGCGGGTCAAGCTCTGGAAACACCATATATTTT. This sequence encodes CASSASGSSSGNTIYF.

The chain combines TRBV12-5 with TRBJ2-1, with D possibly TRBD2 on 6 matching bases. V was pared by 8 bases and J by 6 bases, with 11 bases between. Germline V lookup: CDR1 LGHNT, CDR2 FRNRAP. The CDR3 length is 12 residues. The CDR3 loop is CASSVGGNEQFF. The CDR3 nucleotides read TGTGCTAGTTCCGTGGGGGGCAATGAGCAGTTCTTC.

This clone was seen a few times. The rearrangement links TRBV5-1 to TRBJ2-2; D gene ambiguous. The CDR3 contains 13 residues. Trimming pared 3 bases from V and 3 bases from J, leaving 6 bases between. Germline V lookup: CDR1 SGHRS, CDR2 YFSETQ. CDR3 DNA: TGCGCCAGCAGCTCTCAGGACACCGGGGAGCTGTTTTTT. Residues: CASSSQDTGELFF. Looking up the rest from reference TRBV5-1 and TRBJ2-2 gives the full variable domain: KAGVTQTPRYLIKTRGQQVTLSCSPISGHRSVSWYQQTPGQGLQFLFEYFSETQRNKGNFPGRFSGRQFSNSRSEMNVSTLELGDSALYLCASSSQDTGELFFGEGSRLTVL.

The chain combines TRBV11-2 with TRBJ1-4; D unclear. The CDR3 is 14 residues long. V shed 4 bases and J shed 7 bases, with 13 bases lying between them. Germline loops: CDR1 SGHAT, CDR2 FQNNGV. The CDR3, as DNA: TGTGCCAGCAGCTCCTTCGTGTCGGGTGAAAAACTGTTTTTT. It codes for CASSSFVSGEKLFF. Full variable domain (rest looked up from reference TRBV11-2 and TRBJ1-4): EAGVAQSPRYKIIEKRQSVAFWCNPISGHATLYWYQQILGQGPKLLIQFQNNGVVDDSQLPKDRFSAERLKGVDSTLKIQPAKLEDSAVYLCASSSFVSGEKLFFGSGTQLSVL.

The J gene is TRBJ2-3, the V gene TRBV9, with TRBD2 identical over 7 bases. Trimming removed 4 bases from V and 6 bases from J; junction bases left unmatched: 11. In germline, CDR1 is SGDLS, CDR2 YYNGEE. This CDR3 spans 15 amino acids. The CDR3, as DNA: TGTGCCAGCAGCCCGGGGGGAAGCATAGGGGATACGCAGTATTTT. Its protein is CASSPGGSIGDTQYF.

This chain connects TRBV4-2 to TRBJ1-2; possibly TRBD1 for D (6 bases). CDR3 length equals 16 residues. V lost 0 bases, J lost 4 bases, and 15 bases lay in between. The germline CDR1 and CDR2 sequences are LGHNA and YNFKEQ. The CDR3 DNA reads TGTGCCAGCAGCCAAGACCCTTCGGGGGGCGTCTATGGCTACACCTTC. It encodes CASSQDPSGGVYGYTF.

Concerning this clone: At one end, the junction sequence differs from germline, possibly due to a read error. The gene calls are TRBV2 and TRBJ2-7, with 10 bases fitting TRBD1. The CDR3 has 15 residues. CDR1 is SNHLY and CDR2 is FYNNEI in the germline V gene. In DNA, the CDR3 is TGTGCCAGCAGTGAAGTGGGACGATCCGGGACAGGGGACCACTTC. Translated: CASSEVGRSGTGDHF.

V gene TRBV27 combines with J gene TRBJ1-1; TRBD1 might be the D (5 bases). Germline loops: CDR1 MNHEY, CDR2 SMNVEV (reference sequence). V shed 4 bases and J shed 4 bases, with 10 bases lying between them. This CDR3 has 13 residues. CDR3: CASSSGVGTEAFF. DNA for the CDR3: TGTGCCAGCAGTTCGGGGGTCGGCACTGAAGCTTTCTTT.

The rearrangement joins TRBV6-5 to TRBJ1-2; D remains unclear. The V end was cut by 3 bases, the J end by 2 bases, with 13 bases between. Germline loops: CDR1 MNHEY, CDR2 SVGAGI. The CDR3 contains 15 residues. In DNA form, the CDR3 reads TGTGCCAGCAGTTATGGCCCGGGTCAAAACTATGGCTACACCTTC. Translated: CASSYGPGQNYGYTF.

The J gene is TRBJ2-1, the V gene TRBV5-8; tentative D call: TRBD1 (5 bases). CDR3 size: 14 residues. Germline assignment: CDR1 SGHTS and CDR2 YDEGEE. V lost 2 bases and J 5 bases, leaving 11 bases between the germline ends. The CDR3 bases are TGTGCCAGCAGCTTATATTACAGGCACAATGAGCAGTTCTTC. It yields the protein CASSLYYRHNEQFF.

The V call is TRBV18, the J call TRBJ1-1; the D is unclear. The germline CDR1 and CDR2 sequences are KGHSH and LQKENI. CDR3 size: 16 residues. Trimming took 3 bases from V and 3 from J, leaving 17 bases between them. CDR3: CASSPRVGREDTEAFF. In DNA, the CDR3 is TGTGCCAGCTCACCCCGAGTTGGAAGAGAGGACACTGAAGCTTTCTTT.

The rearrangement uses TRBV5-1 and TRBJ1-1; D call uncertain. The germline V gene encodes CDR1 SGHRS and CDR2 YFSETQ. The CDR3 runs to 14 residues. Trimming shortened V by 1 base and J by 4 bases, and 11 bases separated the two germline ends. The chain's CDR3 is CASSLRAAGTEAFF. The CDR3 DNA sequence: TGCGCCAGCAGCTTGAGGGCAGCGGGCACTGAAGCTTTCTTT. Full variable domain (missing parts from reference TRBV5-1 and TRBJ1-1): KAGVTQTPRYLIKTRGQQVTLSCSPISGHRSVSWYQQTPGQGLQFLFEYFSETQRNKGNFPGRFSGRQFSNSRSEMNVSTLELGDSALYLCASSLRAAGTEAFFGQGTRLTVV.

This clone was observed a single time. This chain links TRBV7-8 with TRBJ2-4; TRBD1 matches 9 bases. CDR1 is SGHVS, CDR2 FQNEAQ, per germline. Trimming cost V 4 bases and J 0 bases; bases outside gene matches: 4. This CDR3 is built from 16 residues. The CDR3 here is CASSSRDREAKNIQYF. DNA for the CDR3: TGTGCCAGCAGCTCACGGGACAGGGAAGCCAAAAACATTCAGTACTTC.

This chain links TRBV18 with TRBJ2-2, with D possibly being TRBD2 (7 bases). There are 15 residues in the CDR3. V was shortened by 3 bases and J by 3 bases, with 11 bases between the two germline ends. CDR1 KGHSH and CDR2 LQKENI come from the germline V gene. CDR3 protein: CASSPRGGDTGELFF. In DNA form, the CDR3 reads TGTGCCAGCTCACCCCGAGGGGGGGACACCGGGGAGCTGTTTTTT. The complete variable domain, with remaining parts taken from reference TRBV18 and TRBJ2-2, reads NAGVMQNPRHLVRRRGQEARLRCSPMKGHSHVYWYRQLPEEGLKFMVYLQKENIIDESGMPKERFSAEFPKEGPSILRIQQVVRGDSAAYFCASSPRGGDTGELFFGEGSRLTVL.

The gene calls are TRBV4-2 and TRBJ2-7; D is undetermined. Germline CDR1 and CDR2: LGHNA and YNFKEQ. The V end was cut by 4 bases, the J end by 0 bases, with 4 bases between. The length of the CDR3 is 12 residues. The CDR3 sequence: CASSLSSYEQYF. CDR3 in DNA: TGTGCCAGCAGCCTTAGCTCCTACGAGCAGTACTTC.

The chain recombines TRBV7-9 with TRBJ1-1, with 7 bases aligning to TRBD1. The ends lost 2 bases at V and 0 bases at J; junction bases unmatched: 3. The CDR3 length is 15 residues. From germline, CDR1 is SEHNR and CDR2 FQNEAQ (reference sequence). The CDR3 nucleotides are TGTGCCAGCAGCTTACGAGGGACAGTGAACACTGAAGCTTTCTTT. As protein: CASSLRGTVNTEAFF.

The rearrangement joins TRBV4-1 to TRBJ1-1; TRBD1 matches 7 bases. This CDR3 has 15 amino acids. The V and J ends lost 4 bases and 4 bases, in that order; junction bases with no gene match: 9. CDR1 is MGHRA and CDR2 is YSYEKL in the germline V gene. CDR3 sequence reads: CASSLYFDRATEAFF. CDR3 sequence (DNA): TGCGCCAGCAGCCTTTATTTTGACAGGGCCACTGAAGCTTTCTTT.

The genes are TRBV2 and TRBJ1-2; D may be TRBD1 (5 bases). This CDR3 is built from 16 residues. The V end lost 6 bases, the J end lost 2 bases, and 19 bases lay between the germline ends. Germline V CDR1 and CDR2: SNHLY, FYNNEI. The CDR3: CASRDLIRQRNYGYTF. CDR3 DNA sequence: TGTGCCAGCAGAGACTTGATCCGACAGAGGAACTATGGCTACACCTTC.

The rearrangement joins TRBV29-1 to TRBJ2-3; D remains ambiguous. Germline V gene sequence: CDR1 SQVTM, CDR2 ANQGSEA. The CDR3 sequence is 12 residues long. The V and J ends lost 4 bases and 6 bases respectively, with 11 bases between them. CDR3 region: CSVGRSRDTQYF. CDR3 bases: TGCAGCGTTGGCAGGTCTCGGGATACGCAGTATTTT.

The J gene is TRBJ1-2, the V gene TRBV6-5, with a weak D call TRBD1 (6 bases). The CDR3 contains 14 residues. Germline lookup yields CDR1 MNHEY and CDR2 SVGAGI. Trimming pared 4 bases from V and 6 bases from J, leaving 15 bases between. The CDR3 bases are TGTGCCAGCAGTTTTGGGGGCGTGAAGGATGGCTACACCTTC. Amino acid sequence: CASSFGGVKDGYTF.

This clone came up a few times. This sequence joins TRBV30 and TRBJ2-2, with 13 bases matching TRBD2. This CDR3 spans 17 amino acids. Unmatched junction bases numbered 9, after V lost 5 bases and J lost 3 bases. Germline assignment: CDR1 GTSNPN and CDR2 SVGIG (reference sequence). The CDR3 spells CAWLGLAGAGYTGELFF. Written as DNA, the CDR3 is TGTGCCTGGTTAGGACTAGCGGGAGCCGGGTACACCGGGGAGCTGTTTTTT.